This TCR beta chain was obtained from a study of T cells in Graves' hyperthyroidism and ophthalmopathy. Study-wide context: Peripheral blood draws took place at initial diagnosis, ahead of any treatment.

Clinical symptoms, serum thyroxine and TRAb, thyroid ultrasound and orbital computed tomography together formed the diagnostic basis. Unmatched junction bases numbered 6, after V lost 5 bases and J lost 5 bases. Germline CDR1 is PRHDT and CDR2 is FYEKMQ (reference sequence). The CDR3 spans 15 residues. From RNA transcripts, TCR beta CDR3 regions were amplified. The HTBI primer set drove a first-round RT-PCR of the TCR CDR3. TCRdb independently ran MiXCR on the multiplex PCR reads; one entry per CDR3 protein. Among 540,000 or so distinct CDR3 sequences listed, more than 15% were seen once. This clonotype was seen only a few times.

This chain uses TRBV13 with TRBJ2-1, with 10 bases that match TRBD2. This receptor was identified in a woman between 25 and 40 years old with Graves' hyperthyroidism. Sequencing used blood. The CDR3 loop reads CASSASGSGDNEQFF. In DNA form, the CDR3 reads TGTGCCAGCAGCGCTAGCGGGAGTGGGGACAATGAGCAGTTCTTC. Based on the CDR3 plus reference TRBV13 and TRBJ2-1, the full variable domain is AAGVIQSPRHLIKEKRETATLKCYPIPRHDTVYWYQQGPGQDPQFLISFYEKMQSDKGSIPDRFSAQQFSDYHSELNMSSLELGDSALYFCASSASGSGDNEQFFGPGTRLTVL.